This passage covers 27 T cell receptor beta chains from one sample sequenced in a study of human T cells and chemical hapten exposure. TCRdb analysed the RACE reads with MiXCR anew, one entry per CDR3 protein. Among about 100,000 distinct CDR3 sequences listed, over 9.5% were seen once. The time point is: patch test 2, 6 weeks after DPC sensitization. Indicated treatment: therapeutic diphenylcyclopropenone sensitization with weekly scalp DPC. Material: whole blood, obtained in connection with sensitization to the hapten diphenylcyclopropenone (DPC). All receptors come from a woman between 40 and 55 years old with alopecia areata. Some clones in this sample may be carry-over from other donors' samples.

This clonotype appeared a few times. The rearrangement uses TRBV11-1 and TRBJ1-2, with 7 bases aligning to TRBD1. The CDR3 is 13 residues long. Per the germline V gene, CDR1 is SGHAT and CDR2 is FQDESV (reference sequence). V lost 5 bases, J lost 8 bases, and 8 bases stayed unmatched. CDR3 DNA sequence: TGTGCCAGCAGCCCGACAGGGCTCGGAGGCTACACCTTC. It codes for CASSPTGLGGYTF.

The rearrangement links TRBV10-2 to TRBJ2-1; no reliable D call. From germline, CDR1 is WSHSY and CDR2 SAAADI. V dropped 2 bases and J dropped 8 bases, with 10 bases sitting between them. The CDR3 consists of 13 residues. CDR3 amino acids: CASSELLRDEQFF. CDR3 DNA sequence: TGCGCCAGCAGTGAGCTCCTCCGGGATGAGCAGTTCTTC.

A single count supports this clonotype. The J gene is TRBJ2-5, the V gene TRBV29-1, with D perhaps TRBD2 (5 bases). In germline, CDR1 is SQVTM, CDR2 ANQGSEA. The CDR3 is made up of 11 amino acids. Trimming removed 5 bases from V and 5 bases from J, with 9 bases in between. The chain's CDR3 is CSVSPGETQYF. In DNA form, the CDR3 reads TGCAGCGTTTCCCCGGGGGAGACCCAGTACTTC.

Only a few counts were recorded for this clonotype. The V and J genes are TRBV4-1 and TRBJ1-5, with D maybe TRBD1 (6 bases). Germline V lookup: CDR1 MGHRA, CDR2 YSYEKL. The CDR3 runs 15 residues. Between the trimmed V and J ends, which lost 6 bases and 1 base, there was a span of 13 bases. The CDR3 region has the DNA TGCGCCAGCAGTCTTGACCAGGGGAGCAATCAGCCCCAGCATTTT. Translation gives CASSLDQGSNQPQHF.

The chain employs TRBV9 and TRBJ2-7, with TRBD2 as a possible D gene (6 bases). CDR3 length: 15 residues. Germline lookup yields CDR1 SGDLS and CDR2 YYNGEE. Trimming stripped 0 bases from V and 2 bases from J, with 12 bases between. The DNA for the CDR3 is TGTGCCAGCAGCGTAGACGGGGGAAGGGCCTACGAGCAGTACTTC. As protein: CASSVDGGRAYEQYF.

This clonotype was observed at least ten times. This chain uses TRBV20-1 with TRBJ2-2; a weak D match, TRBD1 (5 bases). CDR1 is DFQATT and CDR2 is SNEGSKA in the germline V gene (reference sequence). This CDR3 has 15 amino acids. The ends were cut back, 3 bases at V and 0 bases at J, with 11 bases in the middle. The CDR3 protein is CSASEDTANTGELFF. CDR3 nucleotide sequence: TGCAGTGCTAGTGAGGACACCGCGAACACCGGGGAGCTGTTTTTT.

The table lists this clonotype with a few counts. This sequence joins TRBV4-2 and TRBJ1-5; D may be TRBD1 (6 bases). Germline loops: CDR1 LGHNA, CDR2 YNFKEQ. The CDR3 runs to 17 residues. Trimming shortened V by 0 bases and J by 2 bases, and 14 bases separated the two germline ends. CDR3 sequence reads: CASSQDFPGAGNQPQHF. The DNA for the CDR3 is TGTGCCAGCAGCCAAGATTTCCCGGGGGCGGGCAATCAGCCCCAGCATTTT.

This clonotype was seen only a few times. J is TRBJ2-3 and V is TRBV7-2, with 7 positions matching TRBD2. Per germline, CDR1 SGHTA and CDR2 FQGNSA. Germline trimming cut 1 base from V and 0 bases from J; bases unmatched to any gene: 7. CDR3 length equals 17 residues. CDR3 residues: CASSLGLSGRSTDTQYF. CDR3 nucleotides: TGTGCCAGCAGCTTAGGACTTAGCGGGCGGAGCACAGATACGCAGTATTTT.

This clonotype has a count of ten or more. J is TRBJ2-2 and V is TRBV6-5; D not resolved. Germline-derived CDR1 and CDR2 are MNHEY and SVGAGI. The V and J ends lost 1 base and 4 bases respectively, with 7 bases between them. The CDR3 length is 14 residues. CDR3 sequence: CASSYWGTTGELFF. DNA of the CDR3: TGTGCCAGCAGTTACTGGGGTACCACCGGGGAGCTGTTTTTT.

This clonotype has just a few counts. The CDR3 region is CASSLANLAGGAYNEQFF. Written as DNA, the CDR3 is TGTGCCAGCAGCTTAGCAAATCTAGCGGGGGGCGCCTACAATGAGCAGTTCTTC. The chain couples TRBV7-2 to TRBJ2-1; 11 positions agree with TRBD2. With 0 bases clipped from V and 2 bases from J, the junction kept 6 bases outside the gene matches. Per germline, CDR1 SGHTA and CDR2 FQGNSA. CDR3 size: 18 residues. Full variable domain (outside the CDR3, taken from reference TRBV7-2 and TRBJ2-1): GAGVSQSPSNKVTEKGKDVELRCDPISGHTALYWYRQSLGQGLEFLIYFQGNSAPDKSGLPSDRFSAERTGGSVSTLTIQRTQQEDSAVYLCASSLANLAGGAYNEQFFGPGTRLTVL.

V gene TRBV12-3 or TRBV12-4 combines with J gene TRBJ1-3; no firm D call. The V end lost 3 bases, the J end lost 0 bases, and 6 bases lay between the germline ends. The CDR3 consists of 14 residues. This CDR3 reads CASSFQNSGNTIYF. The CDR3 coding sequence is TGTGCCAGCAGTTTTCAGAACTCTGGAAACACCATATATTTT.

This clonotype was counted between two and nine times. The J gene is TRBJ1-1, the V gene TRBV18, with 7 bases matching TRBD1. The CDR3 is made up of 16 amino acids. The V segment lost 4 bases and the J segment 1 base; nucleotides outside the gene matches: 9. In germline, CDR1 is KGHSH, CDR2 LQKENI. This CDR3 reads CASSLTRGSKNTEAFF. Here the CDR3 DNA reads TGTGCCAGCTCACTTACCAGGGGGTCGAAGAACACTGAAGCTTTCTTT.

Notes on this clonotype: Germline and junction disagree at one end, which may indicate a read error. This chain connects TRBV30 to TRBJ2-7; a weak D match, TRBD2 (6 bases). The CDR3 sequence is 15 residues long. CDR1 is GTSNPN and CDR2 is SVGIG in the germline V gene (reference sequence). DNA for the CDR3: TGTGCCCGGAGCATGCGGGGCCGGGAGTCCTACGAGCAGTACTTC. It yields the protein CARSMRGRESYEQYF. Variable domain in full (rest from reference TRBV30 and TRBJ2-7): SQTIHQWPATLVQPVGSPLSLECTVEGTSNPNLYWYRQAAGRGLQLLFYSVGIGQISSEVPQNLSASRPQDRQFILSSKKLLLSDSGFYLCARSMRGRESYEQYFGPGTRLTVT.

This clonotype was detected ten times or more. The chain recombines TRBV27 with TRBJ1-5, with D perhaps matching TRBD1 (6 bases). The germline CDR1 and CDR2 sequences are MNHEY and SMNVEV (reference sequence). The CDR3 covers 14 residues. V gave up 1 base and J gave up 6 bases, with 10 bases separating them. The CDR3 coding sequence is TGTGCCAGCAGTTTATTCGGGGGGCCTCAGCCCCAGCATTTT. Its protein product is CASSLFGGPQPQHF.

The chain employs TRBV4-2 and TRBJ2-7, with 12 bases matching TRBD2. The CDR3 runs 15 residues. Germline V lookup: CDR1 LGHNA, CDR2 YNFKEQ. V was pared by 1 base and J by 4 bases, with 2 bases of the junction left unmatched. This CDR3 reads CASSQVTSGSYEQYF. The CDR3 DNA reads as TGTGCCAGCAGCCAAGTGACTAGCGGGAGTTACGAGCAGTACTTC.

Only a few counts were recorded for this clonotype. This chain links TRBV4-3 with TRBJ2-1; a weak D match, TRBD1 (5 bases). Trimming shortened V by 5 bases and J by 8 bases, and 16 bases separated the two germline ends. Germline CDR1 LGHNA, CDR2 YSLEER. CDR3 length equals 14 residues. As DNA, the CDR3 is TGCGCCAGCAGCGCTGGCTGGGGCAGAGATGAGCAGTTCTTC. It encodes CASSAGWGRDEQFF.

V is TRBV27 and J is TRBJ1-2, with D uncertain. Between the trimmed V and J ends, which lost 5 bases and 8 bases, there was a span of 18 bases. CDR3 length equals 14 residues. Germline V gives CDR1 MNHEY, CDR2 SMNVEV (reference sequence). The CDR3 protein is CASSLKPLFAGYTF. The CDR3 nucleotides read TGTGCCAGCAGTCTGAAGCCCCTCTTTGCCGGCTACACCTTC.

This chain joins TRBV6-2 or TRBV6-3 and TRBJ1-6; D is ambiguous. Per the germline V gene, CDR1 is MNHEY and CDR2 is SVGEGT. CDR3 length: 12 residues. Trimming stripped 6 bases from V and 7 bases from J, with 7 bases between. For the CDR3, the DNA is TGTGCCAGCAGACCGGGAAATTCACCCCTCCACTTT. Its translation: CASRPGNSPLHF.

This clonotype was observed a few times. The chain links TRBV6-5 to TRBJ2-3; TRBD1 or TRBD2 may be the D gene (5 bases each). Germline V gene data show CDR1 as MNHEY and CDR2 as SVGAGI. Trimming removed 11 bases from V and 4 bases from J, with 16 bases in between. There are 13 residues in the CDR3. For the CDR3, the DNA is TGTGCCGCCGGGGCCGGGGCGGCAGATACGCAGTATTTT. Encoded protein: CAAGAGAADTQYF.

The rearrangement joins TRBV9 to TRBJ2-7, with D unclear. CDR3 length: 14 amino acids. The V and J ends lost 0 bases and 6 bases respectively, with 13 bases between them. The germline V gene encodes CDR1 SGDLS and CDR2 YYNGEE. DNA for the CDR3: TGTGCCAGCAGCGTAGGTGTGGGGTCAGGCGAGCAGTACTTC. Translated: CASSVGVGSGEQYF.

This clonotype turned up a few times. CDR3 loop: CASSGGGVTDTQYF. CDR3 DNA: TGTGCCAGCAGCGGCGGCGGAGTAACAGATACGCAGTATTTT. The V call is TRBV28, the J call TRBJ2-3; D remains ambiguous. The CDR3 runs to 14 residues. CDR1 MDHEN and CDR2 SYDVKM come from the germline V gene. Trimming pared 6 bases from V and 3 bases from J, leaving 13 bases between.

This chain connects TRBV28 to TRBJ1-1, with D hard to call. Per germline, CDR1 MDHEN and CDR2 SYDVKM. The CDR3 covers 15 residues. V shed 8 bases and J shed 3 bases, with 19 bases lying between them. CDR3 nucleotides: TGTGCCAGCGGATCGGCCCCCCCGGCCTACACTGAAGCTTTCTTT. Encoded protein: CASGSAPPAYTEAFF.

This clonotype was seen a handful of times. The chain recombines TRBV27 with TRBJ2-3, with 9 bases matching TRBD1. The germline V gene encodes CDR1 MNHEY and CDR2 SMNVEV (reference sequence). CDR3 size: 14 residues. Trimming took 3 bases from V and 5 from J; bases not matched to a gene: 3. This CDR3 is CASSFGQGIDTQYF. The CDR3 nucleotides are TGTGCCAGCAGTTTTGGACAGGGGATAGATACGCAGTATTTT.

This clonotype was counted only a few times. The V call is TRBV7-8, the J call TRBJ2-2; D is unclear. In germline, CDR1 is SGHVS, CDR2 FQNEAQ. Deletions cut 5 bases from V and 7 bases from J, with 23 bases between. The CDR3 consists of 17 residues. The CDR3 loop reads CASSPSLARPPVGELFF. The CDR3, as DNA: TGTGCCAGCAGCCCGTCGCTTGCTAGGCCCCCGGTCGGGGAGCTGTTTTTT.

This clonotype was picked up many times. J is TRBJ1-1 and V is TRBV6-1; D possibly corresponds to TRBD1 (5 bases). The CDR3 runs 13 residues. V gave up 3 bases and J gave up 5 bases, with 10 bases separating them. CDR1 is MNHNS and CDR2 is SASEGT in the germline V gene. Here the CDR3 DNA reads TGTGCCAGCAGTGAGGCAGGGAGAACTGAAGCTTTCTTT. Its protein is CASSEAGRTEAFF.

In its sample, this clonotype was seen many times. The V and J genes are TRBV5-4 and TRBJ2-3, with D perhaps matching TRBD2 (7 bases). Germline values: CDR1 SGHNT, CDR2 YYREEE (reference sequence). The CDR3 is 15 residues long. The V and J ends lost 9 bases and 4 bases respectively, with 21 bases between them. CDR3 residues: CAILQRGGSADTQYF. For the CDR3, the DNA is TGTGCCATCCTCCAGAGGGGGGGGTCGGCAGATACGCAGTATTTT.

The chain joins TRBV20-1 to TRBJ1-5; no definite D call. V lost 0 bases, J lost 2 bases, and 8 bases lay in between. The CDR3 covers 14 residues. The germline gives CDR1 DFQATT, CDR2 SNEGSKA (reference sequence). CDR3 coding DNA: TGCAGTGCTAGAGATCCGCAGGGCAATCAGCCCCAGCATTTT. This sequence encodes CSARDPQGNQPQHF.